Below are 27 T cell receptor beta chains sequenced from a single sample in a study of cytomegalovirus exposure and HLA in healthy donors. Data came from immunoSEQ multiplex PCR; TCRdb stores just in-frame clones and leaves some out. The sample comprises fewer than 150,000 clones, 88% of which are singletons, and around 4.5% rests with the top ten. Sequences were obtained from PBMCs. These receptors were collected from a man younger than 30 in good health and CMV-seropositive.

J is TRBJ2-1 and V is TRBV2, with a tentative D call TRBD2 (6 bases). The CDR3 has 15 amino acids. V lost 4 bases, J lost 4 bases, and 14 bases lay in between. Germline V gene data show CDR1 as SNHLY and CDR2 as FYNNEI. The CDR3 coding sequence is TGTGCCAGCAGTGTCTGGGGGGAACCTTACAATGAGCAGTTCTTC. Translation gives CASSVWGEPYNEQFF.

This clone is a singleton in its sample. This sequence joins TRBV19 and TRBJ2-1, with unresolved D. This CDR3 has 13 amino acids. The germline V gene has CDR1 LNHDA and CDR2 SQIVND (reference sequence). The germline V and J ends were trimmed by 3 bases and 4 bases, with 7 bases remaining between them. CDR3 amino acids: CASSIDTYNEQFF. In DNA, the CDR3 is TGTGCCAGTAGTATCGACACTTACAATGAGCAGTTCTTC.

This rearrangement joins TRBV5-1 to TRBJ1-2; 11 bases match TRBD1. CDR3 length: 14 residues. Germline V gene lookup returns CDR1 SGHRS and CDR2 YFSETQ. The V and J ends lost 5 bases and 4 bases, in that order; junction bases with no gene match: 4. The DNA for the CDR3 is TGCGCCAGCAGGGCCGGGACAGGGGGCTATGGCTACACCTTC. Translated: CASRAGTGGYGYTF.

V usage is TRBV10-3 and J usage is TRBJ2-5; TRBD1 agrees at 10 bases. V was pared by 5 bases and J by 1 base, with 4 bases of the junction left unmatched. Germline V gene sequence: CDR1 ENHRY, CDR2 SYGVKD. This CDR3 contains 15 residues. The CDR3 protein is CAISRWTGGQETQYF. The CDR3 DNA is TGTGCCATCAGTCGATGGACAGGGGGCCAAGAGACCCAGTACTTC.

This CDR3 is CASSLGYLTGEQYF. CDR3 in DNA: TGTGCCAGCAGCTTAGGATATTTAACGGGCGAGCAGTACTTC. The rearrangement links TRBV7-2 to TRBJ2-7; D is unresolved. This CDR3 is built from 14 residues. Trimming left V 1 base short and J 6 bases short, with 13 bases between. Germline CDR1 reads SGHTA; CDR2 reads FQGNSA.

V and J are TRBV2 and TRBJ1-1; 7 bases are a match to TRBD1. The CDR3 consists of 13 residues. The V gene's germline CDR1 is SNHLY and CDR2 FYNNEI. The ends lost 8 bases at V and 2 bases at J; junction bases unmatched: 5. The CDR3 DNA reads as TGTGCCAGCTTTGGGACAGCAAACACTGAAGCTTTCTTT. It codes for CASFGTANTEAFF.

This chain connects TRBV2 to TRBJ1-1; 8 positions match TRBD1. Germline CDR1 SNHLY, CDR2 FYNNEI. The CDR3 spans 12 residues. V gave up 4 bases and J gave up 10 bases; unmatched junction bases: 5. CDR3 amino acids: CASSGPGGGAFF. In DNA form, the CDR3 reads TGTGCCAGCAGTGGTCCAGGGGGCGGAGCTTTCTTT.

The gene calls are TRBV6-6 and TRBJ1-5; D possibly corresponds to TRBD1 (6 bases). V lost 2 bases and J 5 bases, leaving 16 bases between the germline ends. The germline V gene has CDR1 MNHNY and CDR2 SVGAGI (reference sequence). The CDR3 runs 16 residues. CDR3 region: CASSYDRQAGHQPQHF. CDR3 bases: TGTGCCAGCAGTTACGATCGACAGGCTGGTCATCAGCCCCAGCATTTT.

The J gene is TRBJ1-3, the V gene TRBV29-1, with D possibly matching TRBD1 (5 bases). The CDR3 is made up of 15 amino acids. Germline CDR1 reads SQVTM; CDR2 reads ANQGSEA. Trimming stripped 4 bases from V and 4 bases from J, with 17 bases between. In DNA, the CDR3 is TGCAGCGTTGGCCCCTTAGGGGAAGCAGGAAACACCATATATTTT. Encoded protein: CSVGPLGEAGNTIYF.

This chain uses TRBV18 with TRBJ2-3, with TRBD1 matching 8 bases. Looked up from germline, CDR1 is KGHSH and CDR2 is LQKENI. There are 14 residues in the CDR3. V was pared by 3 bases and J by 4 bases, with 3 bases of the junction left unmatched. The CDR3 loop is CASSPPGQADTQYF. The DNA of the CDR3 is TGTGCCAGCTCACCCCCGGGACAGGCAGATACGCAGTATTTT.

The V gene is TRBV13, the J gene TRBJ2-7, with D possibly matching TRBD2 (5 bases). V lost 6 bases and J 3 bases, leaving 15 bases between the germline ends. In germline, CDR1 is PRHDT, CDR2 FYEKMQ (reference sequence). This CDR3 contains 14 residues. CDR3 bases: TGTGCCAGCAGACAAGGTCGTCGGGACTACGAGCAGTACTTC. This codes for CASRQGRRDYEQYF. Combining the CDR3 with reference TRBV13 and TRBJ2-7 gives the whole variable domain AAGVIQSPRHLIKEKRETATLKCYPIPRHDTVYWYQQGPGQDPQFLISFYEKMQSDKGSIPDRFSAQQFSDYHSELNMSSLELGDSALYFCASRQGRRDYEQYFGPGTRLTVT.

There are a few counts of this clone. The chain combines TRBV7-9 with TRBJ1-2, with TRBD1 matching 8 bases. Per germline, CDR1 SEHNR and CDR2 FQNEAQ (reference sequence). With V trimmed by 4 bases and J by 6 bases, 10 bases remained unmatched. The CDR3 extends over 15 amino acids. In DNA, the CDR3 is TGTGCCAGCAGCTGGGGGCTGACAGGGGCCGATGGCTACACCTTC. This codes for CASSWGLTGADGYTF. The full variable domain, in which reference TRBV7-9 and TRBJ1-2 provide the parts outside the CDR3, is DTGVSQNPRHKITKRGQNVTFRCDPISEHNRLYWYRQTLGQGPEFLTYFQNEAQLEKSRLLSDRFSAERPKGSFSTLEIQRTEQGDSAMYLCASSWGLTGADGYTFGSGTRLTVV.

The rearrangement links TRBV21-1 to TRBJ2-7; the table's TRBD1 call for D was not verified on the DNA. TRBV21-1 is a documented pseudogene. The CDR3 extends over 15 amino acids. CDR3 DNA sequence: TGTGCCAGCAGCAAAGGGGGACAGAGCTCCTACGAGCAGTACTTC. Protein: CASSKGGQSSYEQYF.

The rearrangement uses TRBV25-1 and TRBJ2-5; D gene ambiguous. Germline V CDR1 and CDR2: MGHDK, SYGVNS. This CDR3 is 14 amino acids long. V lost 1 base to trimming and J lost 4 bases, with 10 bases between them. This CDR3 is CASSEFSGRETQYF. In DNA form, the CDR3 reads TGTGCCAGCAGTGAATTTTCAGGTCGAGAGACCCAGTACTTC.

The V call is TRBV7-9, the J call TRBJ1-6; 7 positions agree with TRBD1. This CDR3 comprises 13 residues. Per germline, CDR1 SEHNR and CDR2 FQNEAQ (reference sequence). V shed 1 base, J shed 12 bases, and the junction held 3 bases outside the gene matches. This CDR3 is CASSLEGQIPLHF. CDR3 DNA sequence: TGTGCCAGCAGCTTAGAGGGACAGATACCCCTCCACTTT.

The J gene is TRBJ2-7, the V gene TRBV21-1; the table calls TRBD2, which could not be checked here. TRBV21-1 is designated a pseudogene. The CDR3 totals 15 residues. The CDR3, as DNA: TGTGCCAGCAGCAAAGGAGGAGGGACCACCTACGAGCAGTACTTC. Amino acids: CASSKGGGTTYEQYF.

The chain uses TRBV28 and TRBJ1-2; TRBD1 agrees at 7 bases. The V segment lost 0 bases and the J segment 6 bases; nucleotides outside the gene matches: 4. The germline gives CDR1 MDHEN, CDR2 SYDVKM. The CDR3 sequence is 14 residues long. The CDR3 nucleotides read TGTGCCAGCAGTTTATGGCAGGGGACAGATGGCTACACCTTC. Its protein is CASSLWQGTDGYTF.

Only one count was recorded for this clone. CDR3 nucleotide sequence: TGTGCCAGCAGTGTACAGGGGTTGGTGTTCAATGAGCAGTTCTTC. It codes for CASSVQGLVFNEQFF. V usage is TRBV2 and J usage is TRBJ2-1; TRBD1 matches at 7 bases. The junction had 9 bases not matched to a gene; V was cut back by 4 bases and J by 6 bases. The CDR3 covers 15 residues. In germline, CDR1 is SNHLY, CDR2 FYNNEI.

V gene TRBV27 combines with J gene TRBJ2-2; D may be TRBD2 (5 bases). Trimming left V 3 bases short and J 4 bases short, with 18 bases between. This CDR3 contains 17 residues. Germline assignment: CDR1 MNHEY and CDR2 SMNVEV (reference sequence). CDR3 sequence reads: CASSLLVRAKGTGELFF. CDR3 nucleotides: TGTGCCAGCAGTTTGTTGGTGAGGGCCAAGGGCACCGGGGAGCTGTTTTTT.

The CDR3 region is CASSLDGVGYGYTF. For the CDR3, the DNA is TGCGCCAGCAGCTTGGACGGGGTCGGCTATGGCTACACCTTC. The rearrangement links TRBV5-1 to TRBJ1-2; no clear D gene. The V gene's germline CDR1 is SGHRS and CDR2 YFSETQ. V was clipped by 0 bases and J by 4 bases, with 10 bases between them. CDR3 length equals 14 residues.

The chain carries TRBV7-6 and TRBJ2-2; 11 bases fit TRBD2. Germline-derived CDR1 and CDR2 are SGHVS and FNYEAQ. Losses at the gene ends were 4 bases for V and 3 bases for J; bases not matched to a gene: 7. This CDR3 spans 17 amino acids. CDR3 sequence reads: CASSSTSGAPDTGELFF. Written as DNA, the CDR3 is TGTGCCAGCAGCTCGACTAGCGGGGCCCCGGACACCGGGGAGCTGTTTTTT.

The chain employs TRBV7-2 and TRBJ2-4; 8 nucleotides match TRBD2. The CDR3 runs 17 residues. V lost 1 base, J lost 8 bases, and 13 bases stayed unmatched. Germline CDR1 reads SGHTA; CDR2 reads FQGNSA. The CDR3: CASSLGGPRGGRDIQYF. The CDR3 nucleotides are TGTGCCAGCAGCTTAGGGGGGCCCCGCGGGGGGCGGGACATTCAGTACTTC.

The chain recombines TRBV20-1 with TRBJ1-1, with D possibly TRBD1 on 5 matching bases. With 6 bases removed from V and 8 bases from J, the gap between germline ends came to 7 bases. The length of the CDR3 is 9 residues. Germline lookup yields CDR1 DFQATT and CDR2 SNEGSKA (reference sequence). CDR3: CSARGEAFF. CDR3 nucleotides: TGCAGTGCCCGGGGGGAAGCTTTCTTT.

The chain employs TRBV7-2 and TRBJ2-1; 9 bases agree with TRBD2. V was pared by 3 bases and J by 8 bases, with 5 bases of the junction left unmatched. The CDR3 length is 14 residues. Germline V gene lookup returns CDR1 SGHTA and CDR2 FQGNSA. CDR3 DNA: TGTGCCAGCAGCTTCGCGGGGGGGTCAGATGAGCAGTTCTTC. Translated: CASSFAGGSDEQFF.

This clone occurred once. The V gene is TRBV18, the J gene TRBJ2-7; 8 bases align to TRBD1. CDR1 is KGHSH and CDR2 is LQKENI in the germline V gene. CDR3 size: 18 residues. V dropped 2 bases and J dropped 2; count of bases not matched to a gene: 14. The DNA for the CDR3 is TGTGCCAGCTCACCAACTCGACAGGGGAGCCAAGGCGCCTACGAGCAGTACTTC. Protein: CASSPTRQGSQGAYEQYF.

CDR3 coding DNA: TGTGCCAGCAGCAGACAGGGTCTACGCATGGAGACCCAGTACTTC. Its translation: CASSRQGLRMETQYF. The chain uses TRBV27 and TRBJ2-5, with 7 positions matching TRBD1. Germline CDR1 is MNHEY and CDR2 is SMNVEV (reference sequence). The CDR3 consists of 15 residues. V was clipped by 6 bases and J by 5 bases; unmatched bases: 12.

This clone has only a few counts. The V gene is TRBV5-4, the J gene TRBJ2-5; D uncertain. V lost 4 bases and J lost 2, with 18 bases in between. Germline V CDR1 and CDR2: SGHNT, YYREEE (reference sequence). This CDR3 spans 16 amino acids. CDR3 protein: CASSPTPQRRQETQYF. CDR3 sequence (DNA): TGTGCCAGCAGCCCGACCCCCCAGCGCCGTCAAGAGACCCAGTACTTC.